This is a list of T cell receptor beta chains from one sample in a study of blood T cell repertoires in COVID-19. Here immunoSEQ multiplex PCR was the method, and the copy in TCRdb shows in-frame clones only, minus some. The table includes tens of thousands of clones, approximately 85% detected once. The sequencing sample was made of peripheral blood. Receptors were obtained from a human donor in a cohort sampled during active COVID-19. Each CDR3 is given with its conserved first and last residue. Each record gives: V gene, J gene, CDR3 protein.

v_call: TRBV9
j_call: TRBJ1-1
cdr3_aa: CASSAGQRGDTEAFF

v_call: TRBV6-1
j_call: TRBJ2-3
cdr3_aa: CASSANRGLGTDTQYF

v_call: TRBV10-3
j_call: TRBJ1-6
cdr3_aa: CAISDLRGNGDNSPLHF

v_call: TRBV6-5
j_call: TRBJ1-6
cdr3_aa: CASSYTDQGRSPLHF

v_call: TRBV2
j_call: TRBJ1-4
cdr3_aa: CASSEWNRIHEKLFF

v_call: TRBV19
j_call: TRBJ1-5
cdr3_aa: CASSIPVHSNQPQHF

v_call: TRBV4-1
j_call: TRBJ1-5
cdr3_aa: CASSQVDPGDQPQHF

v_call: TRBV4-1
j_call: TRBJ2-1
cdr3_aa: CASSPAWSSGGYNEQFF

v_call: TRBV5-5
j_call: TRBJ2-7
cdr3_aa: CATRQASSYEQYF

v_call: TRBV12-3/TRBV12-4
j_call: TRBJ1-2
cdr3_aa: CASSFPGIYGYTF

v_call: TRBV6-5
j_call: TRBJ1-5
cdr3_aa: CASSRDTNQPQHF

v_call: TRBV5-6
j_call: TRBJ1-2
cdr3_aa: CASSLGWVGGAGNGYTF

v_call: TRBV11-2
j_call: TRBJ2-7
cdr3_aa: CASSFPGTGHEQYF

v_call: TRBV7-9
j_call: TRBJ2-1
cdr3_aa: CASSVSGLAVYNEQFF

v_call: TRBV19
j_call: TRBJ1-4
cdr3_aa: CASSLSETHEKLFF

v_call: TRBV14
j_call: TRBJ1-6
cdr3_aa: CASTPTGSRNSPLHF

v_call: TRBV7-2
j_call: TRBJ2-1
cdr3_aa: CASSFLAGEGSEQFF

v_call: TRBV10-1
j_call: TRBJ2-2
cdr3_aa: CASSESGRSAGELFF

v_call: TRBV5-1
j_call: TRBJ2-1
cdr3_aa: CASSLGYRNEQFF

v_call: TRBV4-1
j_call: TRBJ1-2
cdr3_aa: CASSQEQGGAGGYTF

v_call: TRBV10-2
j_call: TRBJ2-1
cdr3_aa: CASSESRRDRGYNEQFF

v_call: TRBV21-1
j_call: TRBJ1-1
cdr3_aa: CASSDRDRGNVTEAFF

v_call: TRBV6-6
j_call: TRBJ2-7
cdr3_aa: CASSLGGGGSSYEQYF

v_call: TRBV27
j_call: TRBJ2-3
cdr3_aa: CASSSRLAGKDTQYF

v_call: TRBV6-5
j_call: TRBJ1-6
cdr3_aa: CASRMDRANSPLHF

v_call: TRBV5-4
j_call: TRBJ2-3
cdr3_aa: CASSPGTSGGKQYF

v_call: TRBV6-5
j_call: TRBJ1-2
cdr3_aa: CASTLGQGYGYTF

v_call: TRBV10-3
j_call: TRBJ1-5
cdr3_aa: CATRTGPGNQPQHF

v_call: TRBV7-2
j_call: TRBJ1-2
cdr3_aa: CASAASNYGYTF

v_call: TRBV4-2
j_call: TRBJ1-2
cdr3_aa: CASSLTGQNYGYTF

v_call: TRBV4-1
j_call: TRBJ2-1
cdr3_aa: CASSQSGLAGYNEQFF

v_call: TRBV7-3
j_call: TRBJ1-5
cdr3_aa: CASSLLNGRIYQPQHF

v_call: TRBV5-1
j_call: TRBJ1-2
cdr3_aa: CASSLGNGQGEYLNYGYTF

v_call: TRBV7-2
j_call: TRBJ2-3
cdr3_aa: CASNPPGTGIDTQYF

v_call: TRBV4-3
j_call: TRBJ2-7
cdr3_aa: CASSQDGTGPLAGGSYEQYF

v_call: TRBV10-2
j_call: TRBJ2-1
cdr3_aa: CASQGNDHQGQFF

v_call: TRBV19
j_call: TRBJ2-3
cdr3_aa: CASSILSGHYTDTQYF

v_call: TRBV7-3
j_call: TRBJ2-3
cdr3_aa: CATSGGASTDTQYF

v_call: TRBV5-3
j_call: TRBJ1-5
cdr3_aa: CARSLARGTRRQPQHF

v_call: TRBV6-5
j_call: TRBJ2-5
cdr3_aa: CASSYTGLAGAFHYF

v_call: TRBV2
j_call: TRBJ2-1
cdr3_aa: CASSDVSGGAIEQFF

v_call: TRBV23-1
j_call: TRBJ1-1
cdr3_aa: CASTTGGRTEAFF

v_call: TRBV4-3
j_call: TRBJ2-2
cdr3_aa: CASSQGRTGNTGELFF